The next 29 T cell receptor beta chains were all read from a single sample in a study of cytomegalovirus exposure and HLA in healthy donors. The PCR ran on 60 Vbeta and 13 Jbeta primers. Clones were read by immunoSEQ multiplex PCR, and TCRdb kept only the in-frame ones, dropping some. Of about 130,000 clones listed, 75% are singletons. Material for sequencing was PBMCs. The origin of the receptors is a man younger than 40 in good health and CMV-seronegative.

The genes are TRBV4-2 and TRBJ2-7, with TRBD1 matching 7 bases. The CDR3 length is 13 residues. V was pared by 10 bases and J by 1 base, with 7 bases of the junction left unmatched. The germline gives CDR1 LGHNA, CDR2 YNFKEQ. Here the CDR3 reads CATGDRSSYEQYF. CDR3 coding DNA: TGTGCCACCGGGGACAGAAGTTCCTACGAGCAGTACTTC.

The V and J genes are TRBV30 and TRBJ2-2; 8 nucleotides match TRBD1. The V gene's germline CDR1 is GTSNPN and CDR2 SVGIG (reference sequence). This CDR3 has 15 residues. After removal of 4 bases from V and 0 bases from J, the junction contained 4 bases not matched to a gene. The CDR3 nucleotides read TGTGCCTGGAACCAGGGGGCAGCGAACACCGGGGAGCTGTTTTTT. It yields the protein CAWNQGAANTGELFF.

This chain joins TRBV5-1 and TRBJ2-3; the match to TRBD2 covers 12 bases. Per the germline V gene, CDR1 is SGHRS and CDR2 is YFSETQ. The CDR3 length is 16 residues. Trimming cost V 2 bases and J 5 bases; bases outside gene matches: 6. CDR3 in DNA: TGCGCCAGCAGCTTTAGATTGGGACTAGCGGGAGATACGCAGTATTTT. This sequence encodes CASSFRLGLAGDTQYF.

This chain joins TRBV7-2 and TRBJ1-2; 11 bases match TRBD1. V shed 0 bases, J shed 6 bases, and the junction held 6 bases outside the gene matches. CDR1 and CDR2 (germline): SGHTA, FQGNSA. The length of the CDR3 is 16 residues. Here the CDR3 DNA reads TGTGCCAGCAGCTTAGCCTCCGGGACAGGGGGGCATGGCTACACCTTC. Translating gives CASSLASGTGGHGYTF.

This sequence joins TRBV28 and TRBJ2-5, with D perhaps TRBD1 (6 bases). The length of the CDR3 is 14 residues. Germline V gene data show CDR1 as MDHEN and CDR2 as SYDVKM. V was trimmed by 5 bases and J by 2 bases, leaving 12 bases between them. The CDR3: CASSPTGQQETQYF. The CDR3 region has the DNA TGTGCCAGCAGTCCGACAGGTCAGCAAGAGACCCAGTACTTC.

This sequence joins TRBV7-9 and TRBJ1-5; tentatively, D is TRBD1 (5 bases). Germline V CDR1 and CDR2: SEHNR, FQNEAQ (reference sequence). With 3 bases removed from V and 7 bases from J, the gap between germline ends came to 7 bases. CDR3 length equals 12 residues. The CDR3 loop reads CASSLGGQPQHF. The CDR3 bases are TGTGCCAGCAGCTTGGGGGGGCAGCCCCAGCATTTT.

This clone showed up just once. At one end, the junction sequence differs from germline, possibly due to a read error. V gene TRBV5-6 combines with J gene TRBJ2-5; D may be TRBD1 (6 bases). Germline V gene lookup returns CDR1 SGHDT and CDR2 YYEEEE. The CDR3 consists of 16 residues. The CDR3 loop reads CASSPVRGRYQEAQYF. Written as DNA, the CDR3 is TGTGCCAGCAGCCCCGTCAGGGGACGGTACCAAGAGGCCCAGTACTTC.

The chain uses TRBV27 and TRBJ2-3, with D perhaps TRBD2 (6 bases). CDR1 MNHEY and CDR2 SMNVEV come from the germline V gene (reference sequence). V lost 0 bases, J lost 1 base, and 11 bases lay in between. This CDR3 has 16 amino acids. CDR3 coding DNA: TGTGCCAGCAGTTTATCTCTAGCGCGTGGCACAGATACGCAGTATTTT. Amino acids: CASSLSLARGTDTQYF.

The chain links TRBV28 to TRBJ2-3; tentative D call: TRBD2 (5 bases). The CDR3 extends over 15 amino acids. Trimming removed 2 bases at V and 2 bases at J, with 11 bases between. Per the germline V gene, CDR1 is MDHEN and CDR2 is SYDVKM. The DNA for the CDR3 is TGTGCCAGCAGTTTAGTTTTAGACTACACAGATACGCAGTATTTT. It encodes CASSLVLDYTDTQYF.

The sample holds a few counts of this clone. This rearrangement joins TRBV11-3 to TRBJ2-3; TRBD2 matches at 9 bases. CDR3 length: 16 residues. Germline trimming cut 3 bases from V and 2 bases from J; bases unmatched to any gene: 6. Germline CDR1 is SGHNT and CDR2 is YENEEA. The chain's CDR3 is CASSLGTSLHTDTQYF. CDR3 DNA sequence: TGTGCCAGCAGCTTGGGGACTAGCCTGCACACAGATACGCAGTATTTT.

The chain links TRBV7-9 to TRBJ1-2; 7 bases align to TRBD1. The CDR3 has 15 residues. After removal of 4 bases from V and 4 bases from J, the junction contained 9 bases not matched to a gene. In germline, CDR1 is SEHNR, CDR2 FQNEAQ (reference sequence). The DNA for the CDR3 is TGTGCCAGCAGCTCTCCTGGACAGGACCTCTATGGCTACACCTTC. This gives the protein CASSSPGQDLYGYTF. Full variable domain (rest looked up from reference TRBV7-9 and TRBJ1-2): DTGVSQNPRHKITKRGQNVTFRCDPISEHNRLYWYRQTLGQGPEFLTYFQNEAQLEKSRLLSDRFSAERPKGSFSTLEIQRTEQGDSAMYLCASSSPGQDLYGYTFGSGTRLTVV.

The chain has TRBV7-9 and TRBJ1-1; D is ambiguous. The CDR3 spans 14 residues. Germline V gene sequence: CDR1 SEHNR, CDR2 FQNEAQ (reference sequence). Trimming took off 5 bases at V and 1 base at J, with 11 bases between the two ends. CDR3 region: CASSQITANTEAFF. The CDR3 DNA is TGTGCCAGCAGCCAGATAACAGCGAACACTGAAGCTTTCTTT.

J is TRBJ2-1 and V is TRBV27, with 7 bases aligning to TRBD2. V lost 7 bases to trimming and J lost 0 bases; unmatched junction nucleotides: 9. The germline CDR1 and CDR2 sequences are MNHEY and SMNVEV (reference sequence). This CDR3 region has 16 residues. The chain's CDR3 is CASNGRRARSYNEQFF. CDR3 DNA: TGTGCCAGCAACGGGAGGCGGGCCCGCTCCTACAATGAGCAGTTCTTC.

The CDR3 nucleotides read TGTGCCAGCAGCGTAGCACCACGGGGGGCCTACGAGCAGTACTTC. Amino acid sequence: CASSVAPRGAYEQYF. The chain employs TRBV9 and TRBJ2-7; 7 bases match TRBD2. Unmatched junction bases numbered 5, after V lost 0 bases and J lost 2 bases. Germline lookup yields CDR1 SGDLS and CDR2 YYNGEE. This CDR3 region has 15 residues.

The gene calls are TRBV4-3 and TRBJ2-7; a weak D match, TRBD1 (6 bases). The CDR3 has 16 residues. CDR1 is LGHNA, CDR2 YSLEER, per germline. Trimming took off 1 base at V and 3 bases at J, with 16 bases between the two ends. The CDR3 region has the DNA TGCGCCAGCAGCCAAGGGCTGGCAGGGGAAGTCTACGAGCAGTACTTC. Its translation: CASSQGLAGEVYEQYF.

The genes are TRBV20-1 and TRBJ1-1; possibly TRBD1 for D (5 bases). V was trimmed by 4 bases and J by 6 bases, leaving 9 bases between them. This CDR3 contains 11 residues. Germline V gene sequence: CDR1 DFQATT, CDR2 SNEGSKA (reference sequence). In DNA form, the CDR3 reads TGCAGTGCTAAGTCAGGGCCTGAAGCTTTCTTT. Translated: CSAKSGPEAFF.

The chain recombines TRBV21-1 with TRBJ1-4; no DNA check was done on the table's D call, TRBD1. TRBV21-1 corresponds to a pseudogene. The CDR3 extends over 11 amino acids. CDR3 sequence: CASSKPEKLFF. CDR3 sequence (DNA): TGTGCCAGCAGCAAACCAGAAAAACTGTTTTTT.

J is TRBJ2-5 and V is TRBV29-1, with TRBD1 matching over 9 bases. The V segment lost 6 bases and the J segment 5 bases; nucleotides outside the gene matches: 10. Germline values: CDR1 SQVTM, CDR2 ANQGSEA. The CDR3 is made up of 14 amino acids. CDR3 sequence: CSVDRDRAGETQYF. The CDR3, as DNA: TGCAGCGTCGACCGGGACAGGGCAGGGGAGACCCAGTACTTC.

This clone was counted a few times. V and J are TRBV2 and TRBJ1-5, with 9 bases aligning to TRBD1. The V gene end was trimmed by 6 bases and the J gene end by 2 bases; junction bases not matched to a gene: 5. The germline CDR1 and CDR2 sequences are SNHLY and FYNNEI. This CDR3 comprises 15 residues. The CDR3 region is CASRPQGARNQPQHF. CDR3 DNA sequence: TGTGCCAGCAGACCACAGGGGGCTCGCAATCAGCCCCAGCATTTT.

This clone was picked up a small number of times. This sequence joins TRBV7-3 and TRBJ1-2, with D possibly TRBD1 on 5 matching bases. Per germline, CDR1 SGHTA and CDR2 FQGTGA. Trimming left V 6 bases short and J 8 bases short, with 19 bases between. The CDR3 is made up of 14 amino acids. Here the CDR3 reads CASRPSTGTGGYTF. DNA for the CDR3: TGTGCCAGCAGACCGAGCACAGGAACTGGCGGCTACACCTTC. Filled out from reference TRBV7-3 and TRBJ1-2, the complete variable domain reads GAGVSQTPSNKVTEKGKYVELRCDPISGHTALYWYRQSLGQGPEFLIYFQGTGAADDSGLPNDRFFAVRPEGSVSTLKIQRTERGDSAVYLCASRPSTGTGGYTFGSGTRLTVV.

This rearrangement joins TRBV27 to TRBJ2-3, with D maybe TRBD2 (6 bases). Looked up from germline, CDR1 is MNHEY and CDR2 is SMNVEV (reference sequence). Between the trimmed V and J ends, which lost 5 bases and 2 bases, there was a span of 20 bases. This CDR3 has 17 amino acids. In DNA form, the CDR3 reads TGTGCCAGCAGTCTACGGAGACTAGGGAAATCCACAGATACGCAGTATTTT. This encodes CASSLRRLGKSTDTQYF.

This chain links TRBV11-2 with TRBJ1-2; no clear D. Germline CDR1 is SGHAT and CDR2 is FQNNGV. The CDR3 contains 13 residues. Trimming stripped 6 bases from V and 4 bases from J, with 12 bases between. CDR3 amino acids: CASRPDGVYGYTF. As DNA, the CDR3 is TGTGCCAGCAGGCCCGACGGGGTCTATGGCTACACCTTC.

DNA of the CDR3: TGTGCCAGCAGCCGAGACAGACTAGTACACAATGAGCAGTTCTTC. Translation: CASSRDRLVHNEQFF. The chain employs TRBV14 and TRBJ2-1, with a possible D match to TRBD2 (6 bases). The CDR3 is made up of 15 amino acids. Germline-derived CDR1 and CDR2 are SGHDN and FVKESK. Trimming left V 4 bases short and J 5 bases short, with 15 bases between.

In its sample, this clone was seen a few times. For the CDR3, the DNA is TGCGCCAGCAGCTTGGGACGCCAGGGCAGCACAGATACGCAGTATTTT. Its protein product is CASSLGRQGSTDTQYF. The J gene is TRBJ2-3, the V gene TRBV5-1; D is possibly TRBD1 (5 bases). The length of the CDR3 is 16 residues. V shed 0 bases and J shed 0 bases, with 11 bases lying between them. From germline, CDR1 is SGHRS and CDR2 YFSETQ. The full variable domain, rest sourced from reference TRBV5-1 and TRBJ2-3, is KAGVTQTPRYLIKTRGQQVTLSCSPISGHRSVSWYQQTPGQGLQFLFEYFSETQRNKGNFPGRFSGRQFSNSRSEMNVSTLELGDSALYLCASSLGRQGSTDTQYFGPGTRLTVL.

The V and J genes are TRBV5-1 and TRBJ2-5; 9 bases line up with TRBD1. In germline, CDR1 is SGHRS, CDR2 YFSETQ. This CDR3 spans 15 amino acids. V was pared by 4 bases and J by 1 base, with 5 bases of the junction left unmatched. The DNA for the CDR3 is TGCGCCAGCAGCCCCCAGGACAGGGGCCAAGAGACCCAGTACTTC. Amino acids: CASSPQDRGQETQYF.

This clone was seen more than once but under ten times. The chain uses TRBV14 and TRBJ2-5; tentative D call: TRBD1 (5 bases). Looked up from germline, CDR1 is SGHDN and CDR2 is FVKESK. This CDR3 has 14 amino acids. Trimming stripped 2 bases from V and 5 bases from J, with 12 bases between. The CDR3 region is CASSQSWGRETQYF. CDR3 nucleotide sequence: TGTGCCAGCAGCCAAAGCTGGGGCCGGGAGACCCAGTACTTC.

V and J are TRBV6-5 and TRBJ1-2, with 9 positions matching TRBD1. From germline, CDR1 is MNHEY and CDR2 SVGAGI. The CDR3 runs to 15 residues. V shed 2 bases and J 7 bases; nucleotides not matched to a gene: 8. DNA for the CDR3: TGTGCCAGCAGTTACCCGGGAACGACAGGGGGTGGCTACACCTTC. This gives the protein CASSYPGTTGGGYTF.

The chain uses TRBV6-5 and TRBJ2-5, with D possibly matching TRBD1 (6 bases). From germline, CDR1 is MNHEY and CDR2 SVGAGI. The CDR3 spans 14 residues. V was clipped by 0 bases and J by 4 bases, with 9 bases between them. The chain's CDR3 is CASSYSTGRETQYF. The CDR3 bases are TGTGCCAGCAGTTACTCGACAGGCCGAGAGACCCAGTACTTC.

The chain links TRBV4-3 to TRBJ1-5, with 10 bases aligning to TRBD1. Germline values: CDR1 LGHNA, CDR2 YSLEER. V lost 4 bases, J lost 5 bases, and 5 bases stayed unmatched. The CDR3 contains 15 residues. CDR3 DNA: TGCGCCAGCAGCCTGTCCGGGACAGGGGATCAGCCCCAGCATTTT. The encoded protein is CASSLSGTGDQPQHF.